This T cell receptor beta chain was obtained from a study of blood T cell repertoires in COVID-19. Study details: Material from acute and convalescent COVID-19 was sourced from the United States, Italy and Spain. T cells, B-cell-depleted T cells, or PBMCs provided the cDNA or gDNA that served as material.

A single count supports this clone. Authors' data handling: The authors estimated nucleated cell counts from reference gene primer amplification. Clones were read by immunoSEQ multiplex PCR, and TCRdb kept only the in-frame ones, dropping some. The V and J calls and the clone size are those of that table, but D and trimming were determined from the DNA. The sample has roughly 180,000 clones; 75% to 80% are singletons. Looked up from germline, CDR1 is SGHNT and CDR2 is YYREEE (reference sequence). Trimming took off 4 bases at V and 0 bases at J, with 19 bases between the two ends. CDR3 length: 17 residues.

The clonotype was recovered from a woman between 45 and 60 years old with active or convalescent COVID-19. Source material: peripheral blood. This chain links TRBV5-4 with TRBJ2-5; D perhaps matches TRBD1 (7 bases). CDR3 DNA: TGTGCCAGCAGCAATCGACAGGGTGGAGGGTACCAAGAGACCCAGTACTTC. Translated, it gives CASSNRQGGGYQETQYF.